This passage covers 22 T cell receptor beta chains from one sample sequenced in a study of radiation and T cells in renal cell carcinoma. Documented time point: blood 2 weeks post-SBRT. The treatment was: 15 Gy SBRT to primary tumor, nephrectomy 4 weeks later. This table comes from immunoSEQ multiplex PCR, and its TCRdb copy is limited to in-frame clones, with some not included. The sample holds roughly 150,000 clones, 87% seen once. Sequenced material: blood, taken from a patient whose treatment included radiotherapy and nephrectomy. These TCRs come from a woman between 50 and 59 years old with renal cell carcinoma.

This chain joins TRBV9 and TRBJ1-4; the D gene is possibly TRBD1 (6 bases). This CDR3 has 15 amino acids. Germline assignment: CDR1 SGDLS and CDR2 YYNGEE. V lost 4 bases to trimming and J lost 5 bases, with 15 bases between them. CDR3 in DNA: TGTGCCAGCAGCTCACGGGGGGCTGAAAATGAAAAACTGTTTTTT. This sequence encodes CASSSRGAENEKLFF. Full variable domain (missing parts from reference TRBV9 and TRBJ1-4): DSGVTQTPKHLITATGQRVTLRCSPRSGDLSVYWYQQSLDQGLQFLIQYYNGEERAKGNILERFSAQQFPDLHSELNLSSLELGDSALYFCASSSRGAENEKLFFGSGTQLSVL.

This chain links TRBV19 with TRBJ2-5; 14 nucleotides line up with TRBD2. Germline lookup yields CDR1 LNHDA and CDR2 SQIVND (reference sequence). Trimming cost V 6 bases and J 5 bases; bases outside gene matches: 5. This CDR3 has 15 residues. The DNA for the CDR3 is TGTGCCAGTAGGACTAGCGGGGGGGCTCGGGAGACCCAGTACTTC. As protein: CASRTSGGARETQYF.

This clone is a singleton in its sample. The chain combines TRBV6-6 with TRBJ2-3; 9 bases line up with TRBD1. V shed 4 bases and J 6 bases; nucleotides not matched to a gene: 8. This CDR3 is 15 amino acids long. The germline V gene encodes CDR1 MNHNY and CDR2 SVGAGI (reference sequence). The CDR3, as DNA: TGTGCCAGCAGTTTGGGGGACAGGGCAGCGGATACGCAGTATTTT. This gives the protein CASSLGDRAADTQYF.

This rearrangement joins TRBV10-2 to TRBJ2-1; 7 bases align to TRBD1. Looked up from germline, CDR1 is WSHSY and CDR2 is SAAADI. CDR3 length: 16 amino acids. The V gene end was trimmed by 3 bases and the J gene end by 2 bases; junction bases not matched to a gene: 7. Here the CDR3 DNA reads TGCGCCAGCAGTGATGGACAGGCGAACCCCTACAATGAGCAGTTCTTC. Translation gives CASSDGQANPYNEQFF.

This clone was picked up one time. CDR3: CASSLDGQRTTDTQYF. The CDR3, as DNA: TGCGCCAGCAGCTTGGACGGTCAGAGAACCACAGATACGCAGTATTTT. The chain combines TRBV5-1 with TRBJ2-3; D gene unclear. Looked up from germline, CDR1 is SGHRS and CDR2 is YFSETQ. V dropped 0 bases and J dropped 2 bases, with 13 bases sitting between them. CDR3 length equals 16 residues.

This clone was picked up one time. The chain combines TRBV7-6 with TRBJ2-7; 7 bases align to TRBD1. Trimming removed 1 base from V and 5 bases from J; junction bases left unmatched: 5. The CDR3 runs to 14 residues. CDR1 SGHVS and CDR2 FNYEAQ come from the germline V gene. The CDR3 sequence is CASSLGQGEHEQYF. The CDR3 DNA reads TGTGCCAGCAGCTTAGGCCAGGGGGAACACGAGCAGTACTTC. The whole variable domain, remainder taken from reference TRBV7-6 and TRBJ2-7, is GAGVSQSPRYKVTKRGQDVALRCDPISGHVSLYWYRQALGQGPEFLTYFNYEAQQDKSGLPNDRFSAERPEGSISTLTIQRTEQRDSAMYRCASSLGQGEHEQYFGPGTRLTVT.

The rearrangement links TRBV30 to TRBJ2-3; the D gene is possibly TRBD2 (7 bases). V lost 0 bases and J lost 5, with 15 bases in between. The germline V gene has CDR1 GTSNPN and CDR2 SVGIG (reference sequence). This CDR3 has 15 amino acids. CDR3 nucleotide sequence: TGTGCCTGGAGTGTACGTGGGGGGGCCAAAGATACGCAGTATTTT. Protein: CAWSVRGGAKDTQYF. The full variable domain, with the rest looked up from reference TRBV30 and TRBJ2-3, is SQTIHQWPATLVQPVGSPLSLECTVEGTSNPNLYWYRQAAGRGLQLLFYSVGIGQISSEVPQNLSASRPQDRQFILSSKKLLLSDSGFYLCAWSVRGGAKDTQYFGPGTRLTVL.

This chain links TRBV5-1 with TRBJ2-7; D perhaps matches TRBD1 (6 bases). V dropped 0 bases and J dropped 3 bases, with 13 bases sitting between them. The CDR3 runs to 15 residues. Germline CDR1 SGHRS, CDR2 YFSETQ. The CDR3 region has the DNA TGCGCCAGCAGCTTGGAGGGGGATACCTTCTACGAGCAGTACTTC. Its protein is CASSLEGDTFYEQYF.

V is TRBV18 and J is TRBJ2-1, with 13 bases that match TRBD2. With 3 bases clipped from V and 5 bases from J, the junction kept 7 bases outside the gene matches. Germline lookup yields CDR1 KGHSH and CDR2 LQKENI. The CDR3 spans 17 residues. DNA for the CDR3: TGTGCCAGCTCACCCCTTCGGACTAGCGGGGGAAACAATGAGCAGTTCTTC. Translation: CASSPLRTSGGNNEQFF.

V and J are TRBV9 and TRBJ1-1; 7 bases fit TRBD1. CDR1 is SGDLS and CDR2 is YYNGEE in the germline V gene. The CDR3 totals 17 residues. Germline trimming cut 7 bases from V and 0 bases from J; bases unmatched to any gene: 15. CDR3 bases: TGTGCCAGCGCAGAAGGGGCAGGGGGGAACCTGAACACTGAAGCTTTCTTT. This translates into CASAEGAGGNLNTEAFF.

This chain connects TRBV6-4 to TRBJ1-2, with 8 bases fitting TRBD1. Losses at the gene ends were 3 bases for V and 4 bases for J; bases not matched to a gene: 7. Germline loops: CDR1 MRHNA, CDR2 SNTAGT. The CDR3 loop spans 15 amino acids. CDR3 region: CASSESNTGGYGYTF. In DNA form, the CDR3 reads TGTGCCAGCAGTGAATCAAATACAGGGGGCTATGGCTACACCTTC.

The rearrangement joins TRBV30 to TRBJ2-2; either TRBD1 or TRBD2 may fit D (6 bases each). The V and J ends lost 4 bases and 5 bases respectively, with 14 bases between them. Germline assignment: CDR1 GTSNPN and CDR2 SVGIG (reference sequence). The length of the CDR3 is 14 residues. The CDR3 nucleotides read TGTGCCTGGAAGGGGGGCCAACAGACCGGGGAGCTGTTTTTT. This translates into CAWKGGQQTGELFF.

V gene TRBV19 combines with J gene TRBJ2-5, with D possibly being TRBD2 (6 bases). This CDR3 is 13 amino acids long. Between the trimmed V and J ends, which lost 7 bases and 5 bases, there was a span of 14 bases. Germline V gene sequence: CDR1 LNHDA, CDR2 SQIVND (reference sequence). The CDR3 DNA reads TGTGCCAGTAACCCACGGGAGTCGGAGACCCAGTACTTC. It translates to CASNPRESETQYF. Drawing the rest from reference TRBV19 and TRBJ2-5, the complete variable domain is DGGITQSPKYLFRKEGQNVTLSCEQNLNHDAMYWYRQDPGQGLRLIYYSQIVNDFQKGDIAEGYSVSREKKESFPLTVTSAQKNPTAFYLCASNPRESETQYFGPGTRLLVL.

CDR3 region: CAISEGGDYGYTF. The CDR3 coding sequence is TGTGCCATCAGTGAAGGGGGTGACTATGGCTACACCTTC. The rearrangement links TRBV10-3 to TRBJ1-2; weak D call: TRBD1 (6 bases). This CDR3 has 13 residues. Trimming took 3 bases from V and 3 from J, leaving 8 bases between them. Germline CDR1 ENHRY, CDR2 SYGVKD.

The chain combines TRBV6-5 with TRBJ1-2; D is perhaps TRBD1 (6 bases). V was trimmed by 6 bases and J by 8 bases, leaving 13 bases between them. Germline V CDR1 and CDR2: MNHEY, SVGAGI. The CDR3 contains 12 residues. CDR3 sequence: CASRHYREGYTF. CDR3 coding DNA: TGTGCCAGCAGACACTACAGGGAGGGCTACACCTTC.

This sequence joins TRBV5-5 and TRBJ1-6, with D possibly being TRBD1 (6 bases). The CDR3 totals 16 residues. Trimming removed 4 bases from V and 4 bases from J, with 15 bases in between. The V gene's germline CDR1 is SGHKS and CDR2 YYEKEE (reference sequence). The chain's CDR3 is CASSLRDTLYNSPLHF. In DNA, the CDR3 is TGTGCCAGCAGCCTCCGGGACACGCTATATAATTCACCCCTCCACTTT.

The chain employs TRBV29-1 and TRBJ2-1, with D unresolved. From germline, CDR1 is SQVTM and CDR2 ANQGSEA. This CDR3 has 13 residues. Trimming left V 1 base short and J 4 bases short, with 8 bases between. In DNA, the CDR3 is TGCAGCGTTGAAGCGCCCCTGTACAATGAGCAGTTCTTC. Its translation: CSVEAPLYNEQFF.

V is TRBV19 and J is TRBJ2-7; 9 nucleotides line up with TRBD1. The CDR3 length is 15 residues. The V segment lost 3 bases and the J segment 0 bases; nucleotides outside the gene matches: 3. The germline V gene encodes CDR1 LNHDA and CDR2 SQIVND (reference sequence). This chain's CDR3 is CASSMLDRGSYEQYF. The CDR3 coding sequence is TGTGCCAGTAGTATGTTGGACAGGGGCTCCTACGAGCAGTACTTC.

The gene calls are TRBV29-1 and TRBJ2-1; 13 nucleotides agree with TRBD2. With 4 bases clipped from V and 7 bases from J, the junction kept 4 bases outside the gene matches. In germline, CDR1 is SQVTM, CDR2 ANQGSEA. The CDR3 length is 14 residues. CDR3 DNA sequence: TGCAGCGTTGGGGGGACTAGCGGGGAAAATGAGCAGTTCTTC. This translates into CSVGGTSGENEQFF.

Details on this clone: This same CDR3 is encoded by further DNA sequences in the sample. This sequence joins TRBV18 and TRBJ1-3, with D unresolved. This CDR3 region has 14 residues. Germline CDR1 reads KGHSH; CDR2 reads LQKENI. The V gene lost 1 base and the J gene lost 1 base, with 5 bases spanning the gap. CDR3 sequence: CASSPQGSGNTIYF. In DNA, the CDR3 is TGTGCCAGCTCACCACAAGGTTCTGGAAACACCATATATTTT.

V gene TRBV10-3 combines with J gene TRBJ2-5; 13 bases are a match to TRBD2. V shed 2 bases and J 2 bases; nucleotides not matched to a gene: 5. The CDR3 has 17 amino acids. Germline CDR1 is ENHRY and CDR2 is SYGVKD. The CDR3 is CAISEGGGLAGQETQYF. CDR3 nucleotide sequence: TGTGCCATCAGTGAGGGTGGGGGACTAGCGGGGCAAGAGACCCAGTACTTC.

V gene TRBV6-6 combines with J gene TRBJ1-1; possibly TRBD1 for D (5 bases). Trimming took off 0 bases at V and 4 bases at J, with 12 bases between the two ends. Germline CDR1 is MNHNY and CDR2 is SVGAGI (reference sequence). The CDR3 has 15 residues. Here the CDR3 DNA reads TGTGCCAGCAGTTACTCGTTCAGGGCGGGCACTGAAGCTTTCTTT. Protein: CASSYSFRAGTEAFF.